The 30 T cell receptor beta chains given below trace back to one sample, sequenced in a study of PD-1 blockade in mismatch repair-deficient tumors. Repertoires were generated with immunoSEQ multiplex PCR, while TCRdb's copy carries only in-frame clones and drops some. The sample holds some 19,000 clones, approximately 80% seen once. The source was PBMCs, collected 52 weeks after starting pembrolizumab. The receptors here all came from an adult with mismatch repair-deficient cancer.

The CDR3 DNA follows: TGTGCCAGCTCCGCAACCGGCGGGGTCTACGAGCAGTACTTC. Encoded protein: CASSATGGVYEQYF. V gene TRBV18 combines with J gene TRBJ2-7; TRBD2 might be the D (6 bases). V was cut by 6 bases and J by 3 bases, with 15 bases left in between. Germline V gene data show CDR1 as KGHSH and CDR2 as LQKENI. CDR3 size: 14 residues.

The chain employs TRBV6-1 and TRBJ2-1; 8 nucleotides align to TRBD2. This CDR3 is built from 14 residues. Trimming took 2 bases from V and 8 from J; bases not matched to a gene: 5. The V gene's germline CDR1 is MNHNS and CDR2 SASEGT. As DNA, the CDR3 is TGTGCCAGCAGTGAAACGGGAGGGCCCTATGAGCAGTTCTTC. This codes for CASSETGGPYEQFF.

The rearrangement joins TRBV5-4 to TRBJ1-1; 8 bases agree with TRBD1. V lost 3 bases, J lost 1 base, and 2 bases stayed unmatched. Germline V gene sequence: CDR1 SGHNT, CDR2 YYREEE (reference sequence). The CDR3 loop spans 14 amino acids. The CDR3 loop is CASSYDRGNTEAFF. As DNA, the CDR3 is TGTGCCAGCAGCTACGACAGGGGGAACACTGAAGCTTTCTTT.

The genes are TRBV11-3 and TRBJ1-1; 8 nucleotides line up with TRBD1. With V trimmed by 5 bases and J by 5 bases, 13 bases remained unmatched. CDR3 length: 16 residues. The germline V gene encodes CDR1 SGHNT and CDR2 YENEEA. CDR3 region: CASSPVGRGQSTEAFF. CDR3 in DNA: TGTGCCAGCAGCCCCGTGGGCAGGGGGCAGAGTACTGAAGCTTTCTTT.

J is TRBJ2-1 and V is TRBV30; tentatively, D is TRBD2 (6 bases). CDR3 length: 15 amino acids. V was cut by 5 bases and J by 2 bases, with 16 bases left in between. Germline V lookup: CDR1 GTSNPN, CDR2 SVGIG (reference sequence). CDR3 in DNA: TGTGCCTGGTCTTCGGGAGTAGCTCCCTACAATGAGCAGTTCTTC. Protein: CAWSSGVAPYNEQFF.

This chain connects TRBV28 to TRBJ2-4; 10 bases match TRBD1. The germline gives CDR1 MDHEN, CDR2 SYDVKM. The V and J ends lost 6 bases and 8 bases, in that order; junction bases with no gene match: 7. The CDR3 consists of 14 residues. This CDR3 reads CASSSGQGVYIQYF. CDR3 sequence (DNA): TGTGCCAGCAGCTCCGGACAGGGGGTTTACATTCAGTACTTC.

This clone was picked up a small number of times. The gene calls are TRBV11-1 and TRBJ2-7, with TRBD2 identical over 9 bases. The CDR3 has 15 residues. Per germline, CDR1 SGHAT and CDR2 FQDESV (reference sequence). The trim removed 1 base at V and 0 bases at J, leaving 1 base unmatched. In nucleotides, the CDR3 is TGTGCCAGCAGCTTAGATAGCGGGAGCTCCTACGAGCAGTACTTC. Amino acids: CASSLDSGSSYEQYF.

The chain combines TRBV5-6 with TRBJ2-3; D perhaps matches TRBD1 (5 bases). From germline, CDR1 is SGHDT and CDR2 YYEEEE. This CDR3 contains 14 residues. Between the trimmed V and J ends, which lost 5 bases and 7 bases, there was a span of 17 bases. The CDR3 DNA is TGTGCCAGCAGTCAGCAGGACATAGCCAATACGCAGTATTTT. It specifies CASSQQDIANTQYF.

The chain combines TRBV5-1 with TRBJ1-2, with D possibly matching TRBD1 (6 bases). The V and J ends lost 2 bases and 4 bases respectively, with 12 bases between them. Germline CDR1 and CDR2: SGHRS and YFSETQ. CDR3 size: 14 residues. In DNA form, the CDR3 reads TGCGCCAGCAGCTTATCCGCAGGGGCCTATGGCTACACCTTC. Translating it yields CASSLSAGAYGYTF.

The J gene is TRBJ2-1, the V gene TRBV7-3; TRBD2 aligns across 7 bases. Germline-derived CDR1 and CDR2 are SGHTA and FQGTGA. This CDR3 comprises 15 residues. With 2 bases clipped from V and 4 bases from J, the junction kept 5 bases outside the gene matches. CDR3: CASSLAGVEYNEQFF. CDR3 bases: TGTGCCAGCAGCTTAGCGGGAGTTGAGTACAATGAGCAGTTCTTC.

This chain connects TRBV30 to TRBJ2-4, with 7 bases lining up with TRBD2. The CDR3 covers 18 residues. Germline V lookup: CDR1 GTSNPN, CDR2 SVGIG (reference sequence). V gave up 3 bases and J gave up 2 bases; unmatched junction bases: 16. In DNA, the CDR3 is TGTGCCTGGAGGGGCGTTAACGCCAGGGAGGGAACCAAAAACATTCAGTACTTC. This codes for CAWRGVNAREGTKNIQYF. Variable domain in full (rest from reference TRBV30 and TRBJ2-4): SQTIHQWPATLVQPVGSPLSLECTVEGTSNPNLYWYRQAAGRGLQLLFYSVGIGQISSEVPQNLSASRPQDRQFILSSKKLLLSDSGFYLCAWRGVNAREGTKNIQYFGAGTRLSVL.

This CDR3 reads CASSSSGLADNEQFF. The CDR3 region has the DNA TGTGCCAGCAGCTCTTCGGGACTAGCGGACAATGAGCAGTTCTTC. V gene TRBV7-6 combines with J gene TRBJ2-1; 11 bases map to TRBD2. Germline lookup yields CDR1 SGHVS and CDR2 FNYEAQ. After removal of 4 bases from V and 5 bases from J, the junction contained 4 bases not matched to a gene. This CDR3 region has 15 residues.

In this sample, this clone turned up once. The CDR3, as DNA: TGCAGCGCAGTACAGGGGGGGGAGACCCAGTACTTC. It specifies CSAVQGGETQYF. The rearrangement joins TRBV29-1 to TRBJ2-5; a possible D gene is TRBD1 (8 bases). Germline V CDR1 and CDR2: SQVTM, ANQGSEA. The V gene lost 7 bases and the J gene lost 5 bases, with 14 bases spanning the gap. The CDR3 extends over 12 amino acids.

CDR3 protein: CASSSLAGVGNEQFF. The DNA for the CDR3 is TGTGCCAGCTCATCACTAGCGGGAGTAGGCAATGAGCAGTTCTTC. This rearrangement joins TRBV18 to TRBJ2-1; TRBD2 matches at 11 bases. The CDR3 has 15 amino acids. Germline values: CDR1 KGHSH, CDR2 LQKENI. V lost 5 bases and J lost 6; bases outside the gene matches: 6.

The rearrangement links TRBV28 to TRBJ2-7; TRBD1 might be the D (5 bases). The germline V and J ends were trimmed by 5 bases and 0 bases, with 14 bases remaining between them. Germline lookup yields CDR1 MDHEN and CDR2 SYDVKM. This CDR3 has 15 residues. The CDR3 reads CASSLSGHRSYEQYF. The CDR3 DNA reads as TGTGCCAGCAGTCTTTCAGGACATCGCTCCTACGAGCAGTACTTC.

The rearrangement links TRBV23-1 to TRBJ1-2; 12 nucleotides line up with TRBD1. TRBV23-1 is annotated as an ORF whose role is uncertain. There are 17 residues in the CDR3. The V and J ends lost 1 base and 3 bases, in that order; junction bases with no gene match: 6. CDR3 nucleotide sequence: TGCGCCAGCAGTCAATGGGACCGGGACAGGGGGCACTATGGCTACACCTTC. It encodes CASSQWDRDRGHYGYTF.

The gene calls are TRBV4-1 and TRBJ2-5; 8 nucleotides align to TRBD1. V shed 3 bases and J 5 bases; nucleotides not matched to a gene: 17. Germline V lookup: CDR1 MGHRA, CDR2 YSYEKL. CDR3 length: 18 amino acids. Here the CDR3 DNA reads TGCGCCAGCAGCCATGGCCAGGGGGCGAGGTCATCGTCCGAGACCCAGTACTTC. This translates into CASSHGQGARSSSETQYF.

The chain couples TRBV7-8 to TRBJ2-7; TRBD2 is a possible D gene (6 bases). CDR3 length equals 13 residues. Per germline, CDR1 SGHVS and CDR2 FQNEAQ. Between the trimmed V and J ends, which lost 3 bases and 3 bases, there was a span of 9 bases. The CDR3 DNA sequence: TGTGCCAGCAGCTTTCGACTAGGCTACGAGCAGTACTTC. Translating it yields CASSFRLGYEQYF.

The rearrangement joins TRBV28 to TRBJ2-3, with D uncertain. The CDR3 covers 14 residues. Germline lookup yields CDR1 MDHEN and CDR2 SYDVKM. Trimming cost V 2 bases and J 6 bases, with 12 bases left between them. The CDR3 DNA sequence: TGTGCCAGCAGTTTAATGACCCCTAGGGATACGCAGTATTTT. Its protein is CASSLMTPRDTQYF.

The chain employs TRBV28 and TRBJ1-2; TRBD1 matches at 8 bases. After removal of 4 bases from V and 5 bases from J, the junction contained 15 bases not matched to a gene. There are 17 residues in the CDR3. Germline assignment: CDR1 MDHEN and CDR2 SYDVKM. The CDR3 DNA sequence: TGTGCCAGCAGTTCCGGGACAGGTAGTGGTTTAGGGTATGGCTACACCTTC. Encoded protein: CASSSGTGSGLGYGYTF.

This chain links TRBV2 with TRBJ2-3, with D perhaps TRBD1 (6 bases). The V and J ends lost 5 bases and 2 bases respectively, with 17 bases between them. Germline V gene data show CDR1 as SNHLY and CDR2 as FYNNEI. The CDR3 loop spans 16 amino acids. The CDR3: CASSRRQAKSTDTQYF. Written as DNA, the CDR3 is TGTGCCAGCAGTCGAAGACAGGCCAAATCCACAGATACGCAGTATTTT.

As DNA, the CDR3 is TGTGCCAGCAGTTACGGGACAGATGGAAACACCATATATTTT. This codes for CASSYGTDGNTIYF. V gene TRBV6-6 combines with J gene TRBJ1-3; 7 nucleotides align to TRBD1. The ends lost 2 bases at V and 3 bases at J; junction bases unmatched: 1. The CDR3 spans 14 residues. Germline V gene data show CDR1 as MNHNY and CDR2 as SVGAGI (reference sequence).

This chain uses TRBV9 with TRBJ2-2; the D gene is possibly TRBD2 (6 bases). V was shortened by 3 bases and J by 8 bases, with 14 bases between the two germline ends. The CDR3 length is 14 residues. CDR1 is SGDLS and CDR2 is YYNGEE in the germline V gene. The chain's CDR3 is CASSARTGRGELFF. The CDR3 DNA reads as TGTGCCAGCAGCGCCAGGACGGGGAGGGGGGAGCTGTTTTTT.

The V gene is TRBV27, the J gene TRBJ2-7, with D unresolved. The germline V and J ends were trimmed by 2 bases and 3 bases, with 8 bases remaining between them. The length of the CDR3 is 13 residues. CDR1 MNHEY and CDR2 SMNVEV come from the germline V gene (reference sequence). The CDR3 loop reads CASSLNRYYEQYF. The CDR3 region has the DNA TGTGCCAGCAGTTTAAACAGATACTACGAGCAGTACTTC.

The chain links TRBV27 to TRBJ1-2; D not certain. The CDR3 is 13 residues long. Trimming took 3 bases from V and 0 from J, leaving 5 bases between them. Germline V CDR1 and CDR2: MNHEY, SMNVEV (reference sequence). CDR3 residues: CASSFRANYGYTF. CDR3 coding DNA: TGTGCCAGCAGTTTCCGGGCTAACTATGGCTACACCTTC.

The CDR3 sequence: CASSWESYEQYF. CDR3 DNA: TGTGCCAGCAGTTGGGAGTCCTACGAGCAGTACTTC. The chain is built from TRBV2 and TRBJ2-7; TRBD2 might be the D (5 bases). Germline V gives CDR1 SNHLY, CDR2 FYNNEI. Trimming removed 5 bases at V and 1 base at J, with 6 bases between. The CDR3 sequence is 12 residues long. The complete variable domain, with remaining parts taken from reference TRBV2 and TRBJ2-7, reads EPEVTQTPSHQVTQMGQEVILRCVPISNHLYFYWYRQILGQKVEFLVSFYNNEISEKSEIFDDQFSVERPDGSNFTLKIRSTKLEDSAMYFCASSWESYEQYFGPGTRLTVT.

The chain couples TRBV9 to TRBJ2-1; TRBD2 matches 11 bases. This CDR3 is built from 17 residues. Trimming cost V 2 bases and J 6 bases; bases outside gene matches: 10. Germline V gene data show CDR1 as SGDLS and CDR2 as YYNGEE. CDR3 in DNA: TGTGCCAGCAGCGTGGCGGCTACACTAGCGGGAGTCAATGAGCAGTTCTTC. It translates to CASSVAATLAGVNEQFF. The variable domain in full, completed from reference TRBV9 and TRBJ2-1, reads DSGVTQTPKHLITATGQRVTLRCSPRSGDLSVYWYQQSLDQGLQFLIQYYNGEERAKGNILERFSAQQFPDLHSELNLSSLELGDSALYFCASSVAATLAGVNEQFFGPGTRLTVL.

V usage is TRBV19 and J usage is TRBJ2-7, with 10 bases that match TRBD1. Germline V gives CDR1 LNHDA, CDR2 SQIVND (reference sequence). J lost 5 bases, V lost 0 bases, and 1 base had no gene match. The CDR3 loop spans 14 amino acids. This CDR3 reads CASSIEGQGNEQYF. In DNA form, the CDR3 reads TGTGCCAGTAGTATAGAGGGACAGGGGAACGAGCAGTACTTC.

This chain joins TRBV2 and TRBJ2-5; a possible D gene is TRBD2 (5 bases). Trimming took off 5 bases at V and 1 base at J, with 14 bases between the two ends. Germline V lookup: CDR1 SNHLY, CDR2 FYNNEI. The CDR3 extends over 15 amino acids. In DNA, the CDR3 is TGTGCCAGCAGTCGACCATCAGCGGCCCAAGAGACCCAGTACTTC. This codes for CASSRPSAAQETQYF.

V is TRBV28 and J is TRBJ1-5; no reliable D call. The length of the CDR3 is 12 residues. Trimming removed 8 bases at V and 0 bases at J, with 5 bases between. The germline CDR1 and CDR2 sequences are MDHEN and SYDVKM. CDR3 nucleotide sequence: TGTGCCAGCGACAATAGCAATCAGCCCCAGCATTTT. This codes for CASDNSNQPQHF.